This entry is about one T cell receptor beta chain. The antigen it binds to is not known. Qualities for individual bases were not recorded, and no much larger clone is one base off. Donors were healthy HIV-negative adults with no recently reported acute infections or vaccinations. Every donor was a Caucasian adult residing in Nashville, Tennessee, USA. CD4+ T cells were enriched by magnetic negative selection; naive cells were then positively selected on CD45RA, and the negative fraction formed the memory subset. Blood was obtained by leukapheresis, after which PBMCs were separated by Ficoll-Histopaque density gradient centrifugation and cryopreserved in liquid nitrogen vapor phase. Analytical flow cytometry was used to check the purity and quantity of each magnetically sorted T cell population. Each sorted fraction had its genomic DNA isolated and then quantified by UV absorbance on a Nanodrop 2000c.

This record belongs to a study of shared clonotypes between healthy human individuals (TCRdb year 2020). At the level of the whole study: The cohort included a few men and a couple of women between 18 and 49 years of age. For each donor, CD4 naive and CD4 memory were each given three plates, CD8 naive was given two plates, and CD8 memory was given one plate. To estimate repertoire size and how much clonotypes are shared between individuals, the study performed deep sequencing of blood TCR repertoires from roughly five healthy adults. Libraries were prepared and TCR repertoires were sequenced by different laboratories using diverse techniques, in order to increase sequencing depth and limit assay-specific biases. Each donor's leukapheresis produced roughly between about 0.85 and 10 billion PBMCs.

Study-wide findings and limitations: Rarefaction of sorted-subset datasets indicated incomplete sequencing despite the large sequencing depth. About 5% of naive CD4, roughly 3.6% of naive CD8, approximately 2% of memory CD4, and around 0.42% of memory CD8 clonotypes were shared across four donors. Pairwise subsampling led to the expectation that sequencing depth would affect the degree of clonotype sharing among donors. Larger estimated clonotype richness was generally found for naive subsets than for memory subsets. Only blood was sampled, and tissue TCR repertoires likely differ from those in blood. Compared with non-shared clonotypes, clonotypes shared by all four sorted-subset donors had higher generation probabilities. The genetic and exposure-history diversity represented was limited by the small number of donors.

Trimming removed 7 bases from V and 4 bases from J; the gene matches leave 3 bases unexplained. CDR1 and CDR2 are drawn from the germline V gene: SGHRS, YFSETQ. From the cysteine up to the phenylalanine, the CDR3 has a length of 13 residues. CDR3 DNA only is kept here, 39 bases in frame from base 1. Using the deep immunoSEQ assay, TCR CDR3 regions were amplified from genomic DNA by multiplex PCR. For each cell subset, the extracted genomic DNA was distributed evenly across all wells of several immunoSEQ 96-well plates, and each plate served as one replicate. For sorted subsets, each replicate PCR was loaded with about 200 ng genomic DNA, equivalent to approximately 33,000 T cell genomes. Purified libraries were quantified with a Qubit 3.0 fluorometer, sized on a Bioanalyzer 2100, and re-quantified with the KAPA Library Quantification kit. Every immunoSEQ 96-well plate was sequenced on a dedicated single-read 150-cycle Illumina NextSeq 550 flow cell. In the authors' own workflow: Because the immunoSEQ output included only junctional sequences and no quality scores, the filtering could not be the same as the filtering used for full-length reads. To assign V/J genes and CDR3, sequences were annotated against IMGT germline references using PyIR, a Python wrapper for IgBLAST v1.9. Any read was removed if the V/J assignment was weak (E-value above 1e-6), the CDR3 was missing, or the read contained stop codons, out-of-frame junctions, or ambiguous translated residues. V3J clonotypes were defined by identical inferred V gene, J gene, and CDR3 amino acid sequence. The percentage overlap between two repertoires was calculated by dividing the number of shared unique clonotypes by the size of the smaller repertoire. Repertoire richness was assessed with RTK rarefaction, the Chao1 estimator, and Recon v2.1 estimates of unobserved clonotypes. For all TCRbeta clonotypes obtained by the gDNA method from a few donors, generation probabilities were computed with OLGA. Sourced from immuneACCESS, this table was stored by TCRdb with only in-frame sequences that have V and J called. A share of the clones is absent; for the studies checked, an unresolved V gene accounts for under half, and the remainder has no known explanation. V, J and clone size derive from that table, while D and trimming were established from the DNA sequence. In all, the sample holds around 990,000 clones, and approximately 80% of those were seen once. Together, the top ten hold over 0.8% of the sample.

The material sequenced was memory CD4+ T cells from PBMCs. This specimen's cell subset or site label, interpreted: CD45RA-negative fraction. The sequence links TRBV5-1 to TRBJ1-3; the central 9 bases match TRBD1. This receptor was taken from a man aged 18 to 30 in good health. Some clones in this sample may be carry-over from other donors' samples. CDR3 sequence: CASGTGLGNTIYF. The nucleotides read TGCGCCAGCGGGACAGGGCTGGGAAACACCATATATTTT.